The sequence of this T cell receptor (beta chain) was determined in a study of beta chain features in type 1 diabetes (dated by TCRdb to about 2018). About the full investigation: Patients and healthy donors did not differ in mean age, gender distribution, total cell number or subset yield. Naive and central memory subsets were obtained from all 30 or so donors, but regulatory and stem cell-like memory subsets were isolated from only 8 patients and roughly eight healthy donors. The study compared TCRB repertoires of sorted circulating CD4+ T cell subsets between recently diagnosed type 1 diabetes patients and matched healthy donors. A total of about 100,000,000 sorted cells were examined across all samples, and RNA yield correlated strongly with the number of cells per subset.

A single peripheral blood draw of approximately 0.11 L on average was collected from each donor into heparinised tubes. Naive, central memory, regulatory and stem cell-like memory CD4+ T cells were sorted on a BD FACSAria II using a panel including CD45RO, CCR7, CD25, CD127, CD95 and CD27. A purity above 98% was achieved for all sorted populations. Right away, PBMCs were isolated by Lymphoprep density gradient centrifugation and were stained directly, with no culture step. So that batch effects would be minimized, each experiment stained and sorted samples in pairs, pairing one healthy donor with one patient. Overall study results and their limits: Type 1 diabetes patients showed a moderate but significant shortening of TCRB CDR3 length in all four CD4+ subsets. Shorter templates might be favored by PCR, yet because patient and control samples were amplified and corrected together, any such skew would affect both groups equally. Because cDNA rather than genomic DNA was sequenced, highly expressing activated cells could have been over-represented, although no difference in activation and CD3 levels was found between groups. Naive, central memory and regulatory TCRB repertoires appeared more similar among patients than among healthy donors. Fewer insertions and more nucleotide deletions at VDJ recombination sites were observed in patients with type 1 diabetes, implying thymic rearrangement abnormalities. Only small numbers of individuals were included in the HLA sub-analyses, which left unresolved whether HLA type had any influence on TCRB rearrangement.

This clone turned up a few times. Its recognized antigen is unknown. No much larger clone exists at a distance of one base, and base qualities are not known. From cysteine to phenylalanine, the CDR3 is 12 amino acids long. Kept here is only the CDR3 DNA, which spans 36 bases and is read in frame from base 1. Relative to germline, V is 2 bases shorter and J is 5 bases shorter, with 6 bases between their ends. CDR1 and CDR2, per the germline V gene, are MDHEN and SYDVKM. The entire amount of isolated RNA was reverse transcribed using the High Capacity cDNA Reverse Transcription Kit, so the sequenced TCRB transcripts were expressed ones. Deep immunoSEQ sequencing was performed on naive, central memory and regulatory T cell samples, with an average of roughly 3.6 million total reads per sample. Sorted cells were lysed in RLT buffer and RNA was extracted with DNase-treated RNeasy Micro or Mini kits, depending on cell number. To prevent cross-contamination, every cell subset was processed on its own, while patient and healthy donor samples were processed together. The immunoSEQ multiplex PCR was used to amplify TCRB sequences from cDNA, generating 87-bp fragments that spanned the CDR3 region. Amplicons were sequenced on the Illumina HiSeq platform. The paper's processing steps were these. PCR bias was computationally corrected using synthetic template baselines, reads within Hamming distance 2 were collapsed, and singletons that could not be merged were discarded. Reads were aligned against IMGT to assign V, D and J genes, CDR3 length and insertions or deletions at six rearrangement sites. Within each subset, clonotype counts were normalized to sorted cell number, after which true diversity and Gini coefficients were computed with the tcR R package. The overlap coefficient, calculated on TCRB nucleotide sequences, was used to quantify repertoire sharing. TCRdb limited this immuneACCESS table to in-frame rearrangements with V and J called. A share of clones is missing; checked studies link under half to unresolved V genes, and the rest is unexplained. Clonal size and the V and J genes are those of that table, whereas D and trimming came from the DNA. A total of roughly 50,000 clones appear in this sample, less than 55% of them only once. Clones ranked in the top ten supply roughly 1.4% of the sample.

Sequencing was done on a sample of Tregs from blood. This specimen's cell subset or site label, per the study, means: regulatory CD4+ T cells. The sequence came from a man younger than 45 with type 1 diabetes. The chain joins TRBV28 to TRBJ1-2, with the D segment identity uncertain. Read as DNA, the sequence is TGTGCCAGCAGTTTAGACATTTATGGCTACACCTTC. It translates as CASSLDIYGYTF.